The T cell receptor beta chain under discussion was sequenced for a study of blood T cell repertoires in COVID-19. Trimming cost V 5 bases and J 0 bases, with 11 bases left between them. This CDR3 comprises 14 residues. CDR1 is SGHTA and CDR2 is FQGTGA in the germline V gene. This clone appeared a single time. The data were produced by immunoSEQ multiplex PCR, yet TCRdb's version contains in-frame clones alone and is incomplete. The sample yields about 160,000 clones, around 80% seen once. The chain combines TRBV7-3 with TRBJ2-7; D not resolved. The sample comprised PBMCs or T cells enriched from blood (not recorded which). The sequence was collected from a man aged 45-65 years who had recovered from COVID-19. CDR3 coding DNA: TGTGCCAGCAGCCCCACCCTTAGCTCCTACGAGCAGTACTTC. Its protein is CASSPTLSSYEQYF.